Below, one T cell receptor (beta chain) is given with its context. Its matching antigen is unknown. Produced via immunoSEQ multiplex PCR; TCRdb's table is partial and in-frame only. The sample yields roughly 2.5 million clones, approximately 90% seen once. The source of the sample is a study of shared clonotypes between healthy human individuals. Across the study: Per donor, CD8 memory used one plate, CD8 naive used two, CD4 memory used three and CD4 naive used three.

Study findings and constraints: Few donors restricted represented genetic and exposure-history diversity. Non-shared clonotypes had lower generation probabilities than those shared by all four donors.

V was pared by 2 bases and J by 0 bases, with 23 bases between. This CDR3 is 19 amino acids long. The germline V gene has CDR1 LNHNV and CDR2 YYDKDF (reference sequence). Each of the donors was a healthy adult who was HIV-negative and had not had a recent acute infection or vaccination. What was sequenced was naive CD4+ T cells sorted from blood. As for subset: CD45RA+ positively selected. The source of this sequence is a man aged 18 to 29 in good health. This chain joins TRBV15 and TRBJ2-7; possibly TRBD2 for D (6 bases). CDR3 DNA: TGTGCCACCAGCAGATATCCAGGGTGGGGGGAGAGGAGCTCCTACGAGCAGTACTTC. This codes for CATSRYPGWGERSSYEQYF.